The 16 T cell receptor beta chains listed next were all sequenced from one sample in a study of a mutant IDH1 vaccine in newly diagnosed glioma. Described time point: baseline, week 1 (first vaccination visit). Specified treatment: pre-vaccination baseline after standard-of-care therapy. TCRdb's copy holds only in-frame clones and misses some; the assay was immunoSEQ multiplex PCR. The sample has over 30,000 clones; around 83% are singletons. The sample in question was peripheral blood mononuclear cells (PBMCs), obtained from a glioma patient treated with radiotherapy, temozolomide or both. All receptors come from a man between 50 and 59 years old with glioma. Some clones in this sample may be carry-over from other donors' samples.

The chain is built from TRBV12-5 and TRBJ1-4; D is undetermined. CDR1 LGHNT and CDR2 FRNRAP come from the germline V gene. CDR3 length equals 13 residues. Trimming took off 6 bases at V and 8 bases at J, with 13 bases between the two ends. CDR3 sequence: CASGRDDDEKLFF. The CDR3 DNA reads as TGTGCTAGTGGCCGTGACGACGACGAAAAACTGTTTTTT.

The rearrangement joins TRBV6-5 to TRBJ1-2; D is unresolved. With 3 bases removed from V and 5 bases from J, the gap between germline ends came to 16 bases. Germline lookup yields CDR1 MNHEY and CDR2 SVGAGI. The CDR3 spans 15 residues. The CDR3 region is CASSYEIGKPYGYTF. The DNA of the CDR3 is TGTGCCAGCAGTTATGAAATAGGCAAACCTTATGGCTACACCTTC.

The J gene is TRBJ1-2, the V gene TRBV11-2; D gene uncertain. The germline V and J ends were trimmed by 5 bases and 14 bases, with 21 bases remaining between them. The CDR3 extends over 13 amino acids. Germline CDR1 is SGHAT and CDR2 is FQNNGV. CDR3 bases: TGTGCCAGCAGCCCTCTACGAGGCTACTCCCATACCTTC. It encodes CASSPLRGYSHTF.

The chain links TRBV10-3 to TRBJ2-7; perhaps TRBD1 as D (6 bases). The germline V gene encodes CDR1 ENHRY and CDR2 SYGVKD. This CDR3 has 12 residues. The ends were cut back, 3 bases at V and 3 bases at J, with 6 bases in the middle. Here the CDR3 reads CAISEGGYEQYF. The CDR3 nucleotides read TGTGCCATCAGTGAAGGGGGCTACGAGCAGTACTTC.

The chain joins TRBV10-3 to TRBJ2-1; D not resolved. There are 12 residues in the CDR3. Germline V lookup: CDR1 ENHRY, CDR2 SYGVKD. Trimming stripped 3 bases from V and 1 base from J, with 1 base between. CDR3 protein: CAISESYNEQFF. In nucleotides, the CDR3 is TGTGCCATCAGTGAATCCTACAATGAGCAGTTCTTC.

The rearrangement joins TRBV7-2 to TRBJ1-1; no clear D. CDR1 SGHTA and CDR2 FQGNSA come from the germline V gene. V shed 8 bases and J shed 5 bases, with 15 bases lying between them. CDR3 length: 13 residues. In nucleotides, the CDR3 is TGTGCCAGCTATATACCACGCGGGACTGAAGCTTTCTTT. This sequence encodes CASYIPRGTEAFF. Variable domain in full (rest from reference TRBV7-2 and TRBJ1-1): GAGVSQSPSNKVTEKGKDVELRCDPISGHTALYWYRQSLGQGLEFLIYFQGNSAPDKSGLPSDRFSAERTGGSVSTLTIQRTQQEDSAVYLCASYIPRGTEAFFGQGTRLTVV.

This chain uses TRBV5-1 with TRBJ1-5, with D uncertain. V was shortened by 0 bases and J by 7 bases, with 17 bases between the two germline ends. CDR1 and CDR2 (germline): SGHRS, YFSETQ. The CDR3 consists of 16 residues. Here the CDR3 DNA reads TGCGCCAGCAGCTTGGAAGTAGCTATCCCGGGCCAGCCCCAGCATTTT. It is translated as CASSLEVAIPGQPQHF.

The chain couples TRBV7-9 to TRBJ2-1; perhaps TRBD2 as D (7 bases). Germline assignment: CDR1 SEHNR and CDR2 FQNEAQ (reference sequence). The CDR3 runs to 16 residues. Between the trimmed V and J ends, which lost 5 bases and 6 bases, there was a span of 20 bases. CDR3 DNA: TGTGCCAGCAGCCCGCGGGGGCGGGATCGACTCAATGAGCAGTTCTTC. Protein: CASSPRGRDRLNEQFF.

The chain joins TRBV18 to TRBJ1-2; D gene ambiguous. Germline V gives CDR1 KGHSH, CDR2 LQKENI. The CDR3 loop spans 14 amino acids. V lost 4 bases, J lost 2 bases, and 11 bases lay in between. The CDR3 nucleotides are TGTGCCAGCTCACTACGGACGCCCAACTATGGCTACACCTTC. Residues: CASSLRTPNYGYTF.

This chain joins TRBV9 and TRBJ2-5; 8 bases are a match to TRBD1. This CDR3 is 15 amino acids long. The germline V gene has CDR1 SGDLS and CDR2 YYNGEE. V was clipped by 0 bases and J by 4 bases; unmatched bases: 5. CDR3 amino acids: CASSVGGTGGETQYF. DNA for the CDR3: TGTGCCAGCAGCGTAGGTGGGACAGGTGGAGAGACCCAGTACTTC.

This chain connects TRBV29-1 to TRBJ1-4; perhaps TRBD1 as D (6 bases). With 6 bases removed from V and 6 bases from J, the gap between germline ends came to 17 bases. Germline loops: CDR1 SQVTM, CDR2 ANQGSEA. This CDR3 contains 14 residues. The CDR3, as DNA: TGCAGCGTCGTAGGGGGGAATGGGGATGAAAAACTGTTTTTT. Protein product: CSVVGGNGDEKLFF.

This rearrangement joins TRBV10-3 to TRBJ2-2; D tentatively fits TRBD1 or TRBD2 (6 bases each). CDR1 and CDR2 from the germline V gene are ENHRY and SYGVKD. V was pared by 3 bases and J by 3 bases, with 14 bases between. This CDR3 has 16 residues. For the CDR3, the DNA is TGTGCCATCAGTGAACGGGGGCAGGGCGACACCGGGGAGCTGTTTTTT. Its protein product is CAISERGQGDTGELFF.

The V gene is TRBV6-5, the J gene TRBJ2-2; D gene uncertain. The germline gives CDR1 MNHEY, CDR2 SVGAGI. The V end was cut by 4 bases, the J end by 6 bases, with 15 bases between. This CDR3 has 15 amino acids. CDR3 bases: TGTGCCAGCAGTTCCTCTGCGGTGGGCGCCGGGGAGCTGTTTTTT. Its protein is CASSSSAVGAGELFF.

The J gene is TRBJ1-5, the V gene TRBV10-3, with 8 nucleotides matching TRBD1. The J segment lost 5 bases and the V segment lost 3 bases, leaving 3 bases of the junction unmatched. This CDR3 has 14 residues. Germline V gene lookup returns CDR1 ENHRY and CDR2 SYGVKD. Here the CDR3 reads CAISDGTGDQPQHF. Written as DNA, the CDR3 is TGTGCCATCAGTGATGGGACAGGAGATCAGCCCCAGCATTTT.

There are a few counts of this clone. The genes are TRBV7-9 and TRBJ2-5, with D perhaps matching TRBD1 or TRBD2 (5 bases each). The V gene lost 10 bases and the J gene lost 4 bases, with 13 bases spanning the gap. In germline, CDR1 is SEHNR, CDR2 FQNEAQ (reference sequence). There are 12 residues in the CDR3. The DNA of the CDR3 is TGTGCCACGGGGCCCCTCGCAGAGACCCAGTACTTC. Encoded protein: CATGPLAETQYF.

This chain joins TRBV6-5 and TRBJ1-2, with unresolved D. The CDR3 sequence is 13 residues long. Trimming pared 0 bases from V and 4 bases from J, leaving 6 bases between. Germline CDR1 MNHEY, CDR2 SVGAGI. CDR3 bases: TGTGCCAGCAGTTACTCAAGCATCTATGGCTACACCTTC. Its translation is CASSYSSIYGYTF.